What follows describes a single T cell receptor beta chain. What it binds is not known. Trimming removed 0 bases from V and 7 bases from J; junction bases left unmatched: 6. The CDR3 is 15 amino acids. Germline CDR1 is SGDLS and CDR2 is YYNGEE. The data are from a study of T cell responses to AZD1222 COVID-19 vaccine. Study-wide context: Pooled together were second doses at about 4 or about 12 weeks.

Here immunoSEQ multiplex PCR was the method, and the copy in TCRdb shows in-frame clones only, minus some. The sample has 130,000 or so clones; roughly 93% are singletons. Notes on the study in general: Seropositive AZD1222 recipients at baseline numbered only five or six. White British donors predominated, females outnumbered males, and clonal diversity was possibly underestimated. Spike-specific TCR breadth and depth were elevated following two AZD1222 doses.

The TCR originated in an adult in good health. J is TRBJ1-5 and V is TRBV9; 8 nucleotides align to TRBD1. The starting material was peripheral blood, obtained on day 0 of AZD1222 vaccination. CDR3 residues: CASSVGTGLFQPQHF. The CDR3 bases are TGTGCCAGCAGCGTAGGGACAGGGCTATTCCAGCCCCAGCATTTT.